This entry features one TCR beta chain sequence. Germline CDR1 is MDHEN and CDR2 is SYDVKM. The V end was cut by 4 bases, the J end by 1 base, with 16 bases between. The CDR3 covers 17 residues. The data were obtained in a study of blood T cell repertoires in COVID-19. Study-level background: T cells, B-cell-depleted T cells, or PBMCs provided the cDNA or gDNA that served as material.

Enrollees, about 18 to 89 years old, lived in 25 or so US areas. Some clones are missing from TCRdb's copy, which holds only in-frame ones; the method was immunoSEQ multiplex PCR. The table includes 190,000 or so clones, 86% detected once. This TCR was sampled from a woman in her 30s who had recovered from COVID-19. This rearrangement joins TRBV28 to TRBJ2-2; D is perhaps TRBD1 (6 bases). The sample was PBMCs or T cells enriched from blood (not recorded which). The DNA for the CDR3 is TGTGCCAGCAGTTCTTTGACGGGACACAGGAACACCGGGGAGCTGTTTTTT. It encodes CASSSLTGHRNTGELFF.